This is a list of T cell receptor beta chains from one sample in a study of blood T cell repertoires in COVID-19. TCRdb's table, derived via immunoSEQ multiplex PCR, lists solely in-frame clones and lacks some. The sample holds 400,000 or so clones, about 90% seen once. What was sequenced was PBMCs or T cells enriched from blood (not recorded which). All receptors derive from a man aged 18-30 years who had recovered from COVID-19. CDR3s include the opening cysteine and the closing phenylalanine or tryptophan. The order of the fields is clone size, J gene, V gene, D gene, CDR3 protein, CDR3 DNA. D genes are given only for firm matches. Rows may omit the clone size; those that give it use once, few, many or a size class.

. TRBJ1-4 TRBV2 . CASRLGGEKLFF TGTGCCAGCAGGCTGGGAGGTGAAAAACTGTTTTTT
. TRBJ2-7 TRBV28 TRBD1 CASSLGQVNEQYF TGTGCCAGCAGTTTGGGACAGGTAAACGAGCAGTACTTC
. TRBJ2-3 TRBV2 . CASSEEGFGSDTQYF TGTGCCAGCAGTGAAGAGGGGTTCGGCTCAGATACGCAGTATTTT
. TRBJ2-2 TRBV28 TRBD1 CASRQAGTVNTGELFF TGTGCCAGCAGGCAGGCTGGGACAGTGAACACCGGGGAGCTGTTTTTT
. TRBJ2-1 TRBV2 TRBD2 CASRPLAGIDNEQFF TGTGCCAGCCGGCCACTAGCGGGGATAGACAATGAGCAGTTCTTC
. TRBJ1-6 TRBV30 . CAWALRGPNSPLHF TGTGCCTGGGCCCTCAGGGGCCCTAATTCACCCCTCCACTTT
. TRBJ1-1 TRBV10-3 . CAISESQAPVVSTEAFF TGTGCCATCAGTGAGTCTCAGGCTCCCGTTGTCTCCACTGAAGCTTTCTTT
. TRBJ1-1 TRBV12-5 . CASGFGQTEAFF TGTGCTAGTGGTTTTGGACAGACTGAAGCTTTCTTT
few TRBJ1-2 TRBV27 TRBD1 CASSPRQGYYGYTF TGTGCCAGCAGTCCCCGACAGGGGTACTATGGCTACACCTTC
. TRBJ1-2 TRBV27 . CASSLQGPGFGYTF TGTGCCAGCAGTTTGCAGGGCCCCGGGTTTGGCTACACCTTC
. TRBJ1-5 TRBV10-3 TRBD1 CAISPGQGTYQPQHF TGTGCCATCAGTCCGGGACAGGGGACTTATCAGCCCCAGCATTTT
. TRBJ1-2 TRBV7-9 . CASSATDLYGYTF TGTGCCAGCAGCGCGACAGACCTCTATGGCTACACCTTC
once TRBJ2-5 TRBV5-4 TRBD2 CASSIAGGPGTQYF TGTGCCAGCAGCATAGCGGGAGGGCCGGGGACCCAGTACTTC
. TRBJ1-4 TRBV3-1/TRBV3-2 . CASSQELTLSYEKLFF TGTGCCAGCAGCCAAGAATTGACGCTTAGCTATGAAAAACTGTTTTTT
. TRBJ2-5 TRBV29-1 TRBD2 CSVGTSGETQYF TGCAGCGTGGGCACTAGCGGAGAGACCCAGTACTTC
. TRBJ1-2 TRBV7-3 . CASSLEPGGYTF TGTGCCAGCAGCTTAGAACCAGGTGGCTACACCTTC
. TRBJ2-5 TRBV18 . CASSPRQQETQYF TGTGCCAGCTCACCACGACAGCAAGAGACCCAGTACTTC